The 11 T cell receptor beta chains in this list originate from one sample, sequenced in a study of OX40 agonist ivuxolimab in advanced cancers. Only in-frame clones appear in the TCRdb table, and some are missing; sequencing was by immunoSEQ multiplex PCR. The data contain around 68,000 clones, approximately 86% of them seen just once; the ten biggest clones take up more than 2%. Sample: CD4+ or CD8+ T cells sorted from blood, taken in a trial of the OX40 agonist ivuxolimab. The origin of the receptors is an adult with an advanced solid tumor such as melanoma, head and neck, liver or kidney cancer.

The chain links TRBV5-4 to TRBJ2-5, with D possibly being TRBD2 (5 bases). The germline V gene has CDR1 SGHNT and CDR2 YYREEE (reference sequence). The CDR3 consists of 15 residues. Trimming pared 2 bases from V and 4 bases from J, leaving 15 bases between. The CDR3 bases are TGTGCCAGCAGCTTCCCCAGAGGGCTAGGAGAGACCCAGTACTTC. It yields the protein CASSFPRGLGETQYF.

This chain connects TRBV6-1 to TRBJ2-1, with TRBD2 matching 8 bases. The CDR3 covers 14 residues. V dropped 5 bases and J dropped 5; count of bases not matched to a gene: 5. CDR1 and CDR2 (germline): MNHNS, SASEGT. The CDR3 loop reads CASSLSGANNEQFF. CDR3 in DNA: TGTGCCAGCAGTCTTAGCGGGGCCAACAATGAGCAGTTCTTC.

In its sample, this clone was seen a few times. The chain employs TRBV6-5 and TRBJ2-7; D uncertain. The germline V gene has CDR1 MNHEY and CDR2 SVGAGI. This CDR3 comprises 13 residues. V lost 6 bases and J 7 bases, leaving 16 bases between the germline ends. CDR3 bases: TGTGCCAGCAGCCCAGGCCGCCGAAATGAGCAGTACTTC. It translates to CASSPGRRNEQYF.

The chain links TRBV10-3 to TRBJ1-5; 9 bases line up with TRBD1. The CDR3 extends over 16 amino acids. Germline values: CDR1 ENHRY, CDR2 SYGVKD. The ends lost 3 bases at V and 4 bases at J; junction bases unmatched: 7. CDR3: CAISERSGTGNQPQHF. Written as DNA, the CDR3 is TGTGCCATCAGTGAAAGGTCGGGGACAGGGAATCAGCCCCAGCATTTT.

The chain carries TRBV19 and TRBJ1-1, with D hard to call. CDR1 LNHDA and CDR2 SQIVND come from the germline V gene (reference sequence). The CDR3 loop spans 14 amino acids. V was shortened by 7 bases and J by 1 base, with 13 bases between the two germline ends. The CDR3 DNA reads TGTGCCAGTATCAGCCCAGGTTCGAACACTGAAGCTTTCTTT. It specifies CASISPGSNTEAFF. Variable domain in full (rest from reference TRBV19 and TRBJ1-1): DGGITQSPKYLFRKEGQNVTLSCEQNLNHDAMYWYRQDPGQGLRLIYYSQIVNDFQKGDIAEGYSVSREKKESFPLTVTSAQKNPTAFYLCASISPGSNTEAFFGQGTRLTVV.

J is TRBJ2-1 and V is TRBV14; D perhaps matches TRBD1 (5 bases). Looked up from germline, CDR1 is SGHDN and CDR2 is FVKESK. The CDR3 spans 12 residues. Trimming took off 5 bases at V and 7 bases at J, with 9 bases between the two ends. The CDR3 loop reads CASSAQGNEQFF. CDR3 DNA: TGTGCCAGCAGCGCCCAGGGAAATGAGCAGTTCTTC.

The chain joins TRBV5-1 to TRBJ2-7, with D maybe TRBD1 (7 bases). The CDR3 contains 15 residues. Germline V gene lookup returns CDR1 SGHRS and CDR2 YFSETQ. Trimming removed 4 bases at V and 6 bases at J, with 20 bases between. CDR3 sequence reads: CASSRETGTPIEQYF. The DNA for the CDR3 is TGCGCCAGCAGCAGGGAGACAGGGACTCCCATCGAGCAGTACTTC.

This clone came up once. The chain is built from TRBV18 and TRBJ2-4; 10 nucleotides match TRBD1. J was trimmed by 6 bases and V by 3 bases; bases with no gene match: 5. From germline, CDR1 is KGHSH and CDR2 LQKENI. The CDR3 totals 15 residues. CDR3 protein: CASSPLGQGGNIQYF. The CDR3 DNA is TGTGCCAGCTCACCCCTCGGACAGGGGGGAAACATTCAGTACTTC.

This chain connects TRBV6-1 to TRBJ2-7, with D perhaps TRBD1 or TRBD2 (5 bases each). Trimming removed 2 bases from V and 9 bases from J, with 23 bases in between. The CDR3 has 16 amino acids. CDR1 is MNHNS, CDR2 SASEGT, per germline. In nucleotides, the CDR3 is TGTGCCAGCAGTGAAAAGTCCCCGGGACCCAGCCAAGGGCAGTACTTC. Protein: CASSEKSPGPSQGQYF.

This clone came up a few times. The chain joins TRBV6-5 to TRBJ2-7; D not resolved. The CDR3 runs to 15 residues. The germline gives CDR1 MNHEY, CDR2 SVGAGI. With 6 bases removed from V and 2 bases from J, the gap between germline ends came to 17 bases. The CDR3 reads CASRASLDRPYEQYF. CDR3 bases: TGTGCCAGCAGGGCGAGTCTGGACCGTCCCTACGAGCAGTACTTC.

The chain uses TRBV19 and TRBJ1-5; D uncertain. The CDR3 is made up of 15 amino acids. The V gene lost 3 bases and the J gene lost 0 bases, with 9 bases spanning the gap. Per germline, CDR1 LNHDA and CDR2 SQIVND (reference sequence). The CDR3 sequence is CASSMAGPSNQPQHF. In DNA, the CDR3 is TGTGCCAGTAGTATGGCAGGACCTAGCAATCAGCCCCAGCATTTT.